This is a list of T cell receptor beta chains from one sample in a study of blood T cell repertoires in COVID-19. Repertoires were generated with immunoSEQ multiplex PCR, while TCRdb's copy carries only in-frame clones and drops some. The sample contains 160,000 or so clones, roughly 82% of which appear only once. Sequenced input: PBMCs or T cells enriched from blood (not recorded which). The source of these receptors is a man in his fifties who had recovered from COVID-19. CDR3s include the opening cysteine and the closing phenylalanine or tryptophan.

V gene: TRBV15
CDR3 length: 14
J gene: TRBJ2-7
CDR3 protein: CATSRDRFTYEQYF

V gene: TRBV18
CDR3 length: 14
J gene: TRBJ1-2
CDR3 protein: CASSPASGGYGYTF

V gene: TRBV20-1
CDR3 length: 11
J gene: TRBJ2-1
CDR3 protein: CRMGGTNEQFF

V gene: TRBV5-6
CDR3 length: 12
J gene: TRBJ1-2
CDR3 protein: CASSLAGRGYTF

V gene: TRBV7-9
CDR3 length: 14
J gene: TRBJ2-5
CDR3 protein: CASSPQTGLETQYF

V gene: TRBV27
CDR3 length: 16
J gene: TRBJ2-3
CDR3 protein: CASSTRGGLGTDTQYF

V gene: TRBV18
CDR3 length: 14
J gene: TRBJ2-5
CDR3 protein: CASSPGLLGETQYF

V gene: TRBV3-1/TRBV3-2
CDR3 length: 15
J gene: TRBJ2-1
CDR3 protein: CASSPGWGDYNEQFF

V gene: TRBV27
CDR3 length: 15
J gene: TRBJ1-6
CDR3 protein: CASSLLGQGGSPLHF

V gene: TRBV28
CDR3 length: 16
J gene: TRBJ1-5
CDR3 protein: CASSLMSGERNQPQHF

V gene: TRBV5-1
CDR3 length: 13
J gene: TRBJ1-1
CDR3 protein: CASGVGSGAEAFF

V gene: TRBV5-1
CDR3 length: 17
J gene: TRBJ2-3
CDR3 protein: CASSLAMTGGAADTQYF

V gene: TRBV4-2
CDR3 length: 17
J gene: TRBJ2-1
CDR3 protein: CASSSYLAGGPGNEQFF

V gene: TRBV12-3/TRBV12-4
CDR3 length: 13
J gene: TRBJ1-2
CDR3 protein: CASSDQGARGYTF

V gene: TRBV14
CDR3 length: 13
J gene: TRBJ2-1
CDR3 protein: CASSQNIYNAQFF

V gene: TRBV5-6
CDR3 length: 13
J gene: TRBJ2-1
CDR3 protein: CASSLGSGDEQFF

V gene: TRBV6-5
CDR3 length: 13
J gene: TRBJ1-2
CDR3 protein: CASREGQSYGYTF

V gene: TRBV7-6
CDR3 length: 17
J gene: TRBJ1-4
CDR3 protein: CASSPAAEGTTNEKLFF

V gene: TRBV7-6
CDR3 length: 16
J gene: TRBJ2-2
CDR3 protein: CASSAGLAENTGELFF

V gene: TRBV25-1
CDR3 length: 14
J gene: TRBJ1-1
CDR3 protein: CASGPVASNTEAFF

V gene: TRBV12-5
CDR3 length: 13
J gene: TRBJ1-4
CDR3 protein: CASGLAGSGKLFF

V gene: TRBV3-1/TRBV3-2
CDR3 length: 15
J gene: TRBJ1-2
CDR3 protein: CASSQDFRAGYGYTF

V gene: TRBV6-5
CDR3 length: 14
J gene: TRBJ2-7
CDR3 protein: CASDTGTSGYEQYF

V gene: TRBV29-1
CDR3 length: 12
J gene: TRBJ2-3
CDR3 protein: CSVVLQADTQYF

V gene: TRBV12-3/TRBV12-4
CDR3 length: 13
J gene: TRBJ1-2
CDR3 protein: CASRIQGANGYTF

V gene: TRBV5-1
CDR3 length: 14
J gene: TRBJ1-2
CDR3 protein: CASSPGTGPRGYTF

V gene: TRBV10-3
CDR3 length: 13
J gene: TRBJ2-4
CDR3 protein: CATETGGNDIQYF

V gene: TRBV3-1/TRBV3-2
CDR3 length: 13
J gene: TRBJ1-2
CDR3 protein: CASSSGQIYGYTF

V gene: TRBV7-9
CDR3 length: 18
J gene: TRBJ1-4
CDR3 protein: CASSLYPGHQSTNEKLFF

V gene: TRBV19
CDR3 length: 14
J gene: TRBJ1-5
CDR3 protein: CASSRDGAGQPQHF

V gene: TRBV6-5
CDR3 length: 14
J gene: TRBJ2-1
CDR3 protein: CASKPGRGGYEQFF

V gene: TRBV15
CDR3 length: 16
J gene: TRBJ2-1
CDR3 protein: CATSRDPAGGLNEQFF

V gene: TRBV7-3
CDR3 length: 13
J gene: TRBJ2-3
CDR3 protein: CASSLGLTDTQYF

V gene: TRBV12-5
CDR3 length: 12
J gene: TRBJ1-1
CDR3 protein: CASGLADREAFF

V gene: TRBV5-1
CDR3 length: 17
J gene: TRBJ2-3
CDR3 protein: CASSLAVAGGLTDTQYF

V gene: TRBV27
CDR3 length: 13
J gene: TRBJ2-1
CDR3 protein: CASRPRGYNEQFF